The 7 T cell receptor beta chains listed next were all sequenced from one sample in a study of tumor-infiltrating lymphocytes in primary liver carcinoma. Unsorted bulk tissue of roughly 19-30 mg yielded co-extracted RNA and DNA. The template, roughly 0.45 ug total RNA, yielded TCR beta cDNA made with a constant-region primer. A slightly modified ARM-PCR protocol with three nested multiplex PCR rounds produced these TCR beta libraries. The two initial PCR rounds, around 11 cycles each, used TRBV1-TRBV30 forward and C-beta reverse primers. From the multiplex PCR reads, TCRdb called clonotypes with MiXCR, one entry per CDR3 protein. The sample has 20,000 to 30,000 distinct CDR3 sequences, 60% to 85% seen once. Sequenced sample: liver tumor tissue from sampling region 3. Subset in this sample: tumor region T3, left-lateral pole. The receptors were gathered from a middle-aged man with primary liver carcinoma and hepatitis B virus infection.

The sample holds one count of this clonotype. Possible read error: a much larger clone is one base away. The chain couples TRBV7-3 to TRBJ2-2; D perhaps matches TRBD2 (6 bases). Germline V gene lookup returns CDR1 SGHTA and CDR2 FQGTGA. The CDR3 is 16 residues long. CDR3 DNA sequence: TGTGCCCGCAGCCCTACGGGGACTGAGAACACCGGGGAGCTGTTTTTT. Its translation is CARSPTGTENTGELFF.

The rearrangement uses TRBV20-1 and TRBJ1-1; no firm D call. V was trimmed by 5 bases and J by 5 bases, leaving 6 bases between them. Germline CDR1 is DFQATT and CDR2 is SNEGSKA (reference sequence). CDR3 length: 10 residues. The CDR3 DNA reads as TGCAGTGCTGGCGGAACTGAAGCTTTCTTT. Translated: CSAGGTEAFF.

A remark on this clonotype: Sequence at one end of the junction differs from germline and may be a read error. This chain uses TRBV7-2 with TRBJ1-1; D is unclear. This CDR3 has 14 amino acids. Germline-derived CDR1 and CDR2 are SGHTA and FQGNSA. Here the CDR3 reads CANSLNSQNRGAFF. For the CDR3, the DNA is TGTGCCAACAGCTTAAATTCCCAAAACAGAGGAGCTTTCTTT.

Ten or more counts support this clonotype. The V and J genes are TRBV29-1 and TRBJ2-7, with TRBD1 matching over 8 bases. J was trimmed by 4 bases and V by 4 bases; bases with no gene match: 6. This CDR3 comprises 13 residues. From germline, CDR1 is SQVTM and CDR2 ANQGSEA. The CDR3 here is CSVGQGNVYEQYF. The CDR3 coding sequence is TGCAGCGTTGGACAGGGGAATGTTTACGAGCAGTACTTC.

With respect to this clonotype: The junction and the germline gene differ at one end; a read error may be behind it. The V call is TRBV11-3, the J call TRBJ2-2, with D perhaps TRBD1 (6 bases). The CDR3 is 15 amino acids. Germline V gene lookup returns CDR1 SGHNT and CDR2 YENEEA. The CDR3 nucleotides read TGCGACAGGTGGCACCTTAAACCCATCACCGGGGAGCTGTTTTTT. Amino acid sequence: CDRWHLKPITGELFF.

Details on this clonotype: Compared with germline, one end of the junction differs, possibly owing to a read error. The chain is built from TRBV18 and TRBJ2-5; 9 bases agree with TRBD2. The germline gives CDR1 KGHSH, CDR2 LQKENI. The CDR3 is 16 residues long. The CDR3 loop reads CTSSLRTSESEKTQCF. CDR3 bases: TGTACCAGCTCACTAAGGACTAGCGAGAGTGAGAAGACCCAGTGCTTC.

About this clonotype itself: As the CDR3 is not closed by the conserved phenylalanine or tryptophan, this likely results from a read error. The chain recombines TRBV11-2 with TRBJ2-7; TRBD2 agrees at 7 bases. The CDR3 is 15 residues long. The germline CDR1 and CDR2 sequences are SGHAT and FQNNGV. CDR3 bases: TGTGCCAACAGCGGGGAACAGAGGGTTGTGCACGAGCAGTACTAC. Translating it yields CANSGEQRVVHEQYY.